The clone carrying this T cell receptor (beta chain) occurred once. This sample was taken from a study of blood T cell repertoires in COVID-19. Two consecutive negative NP/OP PCR tests, clearance, or resolved symptoms defined Cohort 3 recovery. In the original analysis: By means of reference gene primer amplification, nucleated cell counts were estimated. The repertoire was sequenced with immunoSEQ multiplex PCR; TCRdb's copy has only in-frame clones and lacks some. V, J and clone size reflect that table, while D and trimming were determined from the DNA. The table has about 250,000 clones, under 90% seen once; the top ten hold over 1.5%. The specimen sequenced was PBMCs or T cells enriched from blood (not recorded which). The clonotype comes from a man aged 35 to 55 who had recovered from COVID-19.

The CDR3: CASSEAFLREQFF. In DNA, the CDR3 is TGTGCCAGCAGTGAAGCGTTCCTGAGGGAGCAGTTCTTC. The chain is built from TRBV6-1 and TRBJ2-1; D not resolved. The germline CDR1 and CDR2 sequences are MNHNS and SASEGT. V lost 0 bases and J lost 10, with 10 bases in between. This CDR3 has 13 amino acids.